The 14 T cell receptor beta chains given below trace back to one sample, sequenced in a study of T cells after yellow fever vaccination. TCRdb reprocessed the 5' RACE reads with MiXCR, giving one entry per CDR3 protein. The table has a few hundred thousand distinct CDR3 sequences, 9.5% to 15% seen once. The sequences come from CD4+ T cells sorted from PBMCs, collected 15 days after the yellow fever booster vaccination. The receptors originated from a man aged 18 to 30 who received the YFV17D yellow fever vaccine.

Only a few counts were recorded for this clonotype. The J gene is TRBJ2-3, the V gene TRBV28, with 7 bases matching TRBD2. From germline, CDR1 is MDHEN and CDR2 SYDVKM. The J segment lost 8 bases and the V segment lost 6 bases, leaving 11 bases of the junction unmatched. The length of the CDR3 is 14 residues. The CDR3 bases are TGTGCCAGCAGGGGAGCCTCGGGGGGAGTTACGCAGTATTTT. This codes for CASRGASGGVTQYF.

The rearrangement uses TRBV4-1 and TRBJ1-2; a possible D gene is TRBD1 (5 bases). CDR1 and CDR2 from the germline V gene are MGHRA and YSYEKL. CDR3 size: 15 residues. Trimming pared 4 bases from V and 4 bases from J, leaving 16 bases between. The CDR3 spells CASSPRSRVPYGYTF. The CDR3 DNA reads TGCGCCAGCAGCCCACGCTCCAGGGTCCCCTATGGCTACACCTTC.

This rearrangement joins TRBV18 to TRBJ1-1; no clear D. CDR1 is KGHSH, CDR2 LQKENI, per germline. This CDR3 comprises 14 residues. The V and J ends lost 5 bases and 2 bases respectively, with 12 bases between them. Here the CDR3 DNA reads TGTGCCAGCTCATCGACGGAGCCTAACACTGAAGCTTTCTTT. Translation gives CASSSTEPNTEAFF.

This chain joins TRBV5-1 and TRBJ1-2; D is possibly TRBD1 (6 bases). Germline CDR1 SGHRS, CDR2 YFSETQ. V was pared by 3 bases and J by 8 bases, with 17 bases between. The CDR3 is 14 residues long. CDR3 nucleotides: TGCGCCAGCAGCTGGGAACCGGGACAATTGGGCTACACCTTC. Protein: CASSWEPGQLGYTF.

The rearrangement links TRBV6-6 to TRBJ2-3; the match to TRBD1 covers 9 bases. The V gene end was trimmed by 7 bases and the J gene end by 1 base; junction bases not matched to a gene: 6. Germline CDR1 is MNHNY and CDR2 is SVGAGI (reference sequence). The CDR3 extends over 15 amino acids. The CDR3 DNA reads TGTGCCAGCACCGACCGGGACAGGGGCACAGATACGCAGTATTTT. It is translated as CASTDRDRGTDTQYF.

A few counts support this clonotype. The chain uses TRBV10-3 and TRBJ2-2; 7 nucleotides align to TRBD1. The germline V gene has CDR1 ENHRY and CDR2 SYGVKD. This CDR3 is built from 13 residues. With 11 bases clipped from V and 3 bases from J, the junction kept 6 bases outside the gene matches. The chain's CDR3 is CASRGMDTGELFF. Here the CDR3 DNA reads TGTGCCTCCAGGGGGATGGACACCGGGGAGCTGTTTTTT.

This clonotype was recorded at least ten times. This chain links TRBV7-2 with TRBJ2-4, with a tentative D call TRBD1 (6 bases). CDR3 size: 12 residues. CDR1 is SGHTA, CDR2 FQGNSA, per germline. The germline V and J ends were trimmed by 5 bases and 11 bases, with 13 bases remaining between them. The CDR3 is CASSPRGRVQYF. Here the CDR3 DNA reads TGTGCCAGCAGCCCCAGGGGTAGGGTTCAGTACTTC.

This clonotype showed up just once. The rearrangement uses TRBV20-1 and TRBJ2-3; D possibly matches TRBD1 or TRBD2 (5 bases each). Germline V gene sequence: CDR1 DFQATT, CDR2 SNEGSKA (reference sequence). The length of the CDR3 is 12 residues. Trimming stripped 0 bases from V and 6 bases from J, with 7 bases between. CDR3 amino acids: CSAREGVDTQYF. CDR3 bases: TGCAGTGCTAGAGAGGGGGTCGATACGCAGTATTTT.

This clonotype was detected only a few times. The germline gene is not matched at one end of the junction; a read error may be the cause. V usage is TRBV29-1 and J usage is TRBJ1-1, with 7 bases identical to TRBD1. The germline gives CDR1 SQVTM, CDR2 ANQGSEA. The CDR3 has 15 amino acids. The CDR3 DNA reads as TGCAGCGCTGAAGGCCCGACAGGGAAGAACACTGAAGCTTTCTTT. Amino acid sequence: CSAEGPTGKNTEAFF.

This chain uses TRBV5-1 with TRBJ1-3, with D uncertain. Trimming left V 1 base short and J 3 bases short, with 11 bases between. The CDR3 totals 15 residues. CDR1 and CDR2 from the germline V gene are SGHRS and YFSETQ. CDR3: CASSLNLNSGNTIYF. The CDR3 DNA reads TGCGCCAGCAGCTTGAATCTCAACAGTGGAAACACCATATATTTT.

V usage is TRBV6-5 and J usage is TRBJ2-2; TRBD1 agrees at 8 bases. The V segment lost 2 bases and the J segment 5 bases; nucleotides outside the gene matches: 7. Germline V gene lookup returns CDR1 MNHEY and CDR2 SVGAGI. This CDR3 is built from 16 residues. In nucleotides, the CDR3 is TGTGCCAGCAGTTACCGCTGGGACAGGTGGACCGGGGAGCTGTTTTTT. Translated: CASSYRWDRWTGELFF.

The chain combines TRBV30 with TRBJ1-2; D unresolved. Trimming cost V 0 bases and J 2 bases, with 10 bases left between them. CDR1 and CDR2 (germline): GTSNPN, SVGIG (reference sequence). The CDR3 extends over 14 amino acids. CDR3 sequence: CAWSVGAGNYGYTF. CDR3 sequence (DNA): TGTGCCTGGAGTGTAGGCGCGGGGAACTATGGCTACACCTTC. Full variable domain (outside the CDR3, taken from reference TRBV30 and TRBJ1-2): SQTIHQWPATLVQPVGSPLSLECTVEGTSNPNLYWYRQAAGRGLQLLFYSVGIGQISSEVPQNLSASRPQDRQFILSSKKLLLSDSGFYLCAWSVGAGNYGYTFGSGTRLTVV.

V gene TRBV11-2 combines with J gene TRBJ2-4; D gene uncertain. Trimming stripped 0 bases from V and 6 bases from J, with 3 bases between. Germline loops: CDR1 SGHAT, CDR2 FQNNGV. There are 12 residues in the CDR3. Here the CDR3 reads CASSLERNIQYF. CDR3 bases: TGTGCCAGCAGCTTAGAAAGAAACATTCAGTACTTC.

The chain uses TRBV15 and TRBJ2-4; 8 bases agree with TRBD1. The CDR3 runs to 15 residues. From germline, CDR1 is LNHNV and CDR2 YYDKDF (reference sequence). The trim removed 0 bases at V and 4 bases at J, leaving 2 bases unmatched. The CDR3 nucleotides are TGTGCCACCAGCAGAGATCGGACAGGGAAAAACATTCAGTACTTC. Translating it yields CATSRDRTGKNIQYF.